The 22 T cell receptor beta chains given below trace back to one sample, sequenced in a study of TIL therapy for anti-PD-1-resistant metastatic lung cancer. Time point specified: pre-treatment sample, taken before nivolumab and TIL therapy. The tumor samples were excised metastases, mostly pleural nodules or supraclavicular lymph nodes. Sequencing used immunoSEQ v3. Sequencing was performed with immunoSEQ multiplex PCR; in TCRdb, only in-frame clones are kept and a portion is missing. The repertoire includes about 10,000 clones, around three fifths of them detected once, and roughly an eighth sits in the top ten. Material: tumor tissue, obtained at baseline. These receptors all stem from a person between 25 and 79 years old with non-small cell lung cancer.

The chain couples TRBV5-1 to TRBJ2-7, with D perhaps given as TRBD1 or TRBD2 (5 bases each). This CDR3 is 15 amino acids long. From germline, CDR1 is SGHRS and CDR2 YFSETQ. Trimming pared 5 bases from V and 6 bases from J, leaving 21 bases between. The CDR3 bases are TGCGCCAGCAGACCCTTAACTAGGACCGGGGCCGAGCAGTACTTC. It yields the protein CASRPLTRTGAEQYF.

V is TRBV5-4 and J is TRBJ2-5; TRBD2 agrees at 12 bases. Germline assignment: CDR1 SGHNT and CDR2 YYREEE (reference sequence). The CDR3 is 14 residues long. J lost 4 bases, V lost 4 bases, and 2 bases had no gene match. The CDR3 DNA follows: TGTGCCAGCAGCCTGACTAGCGGGGGAGAGACCCAGTACTTC. It codes for CASSLTSGGETQYF.

This clone is medium-sized by share. The chain combines TRBV7-9 with TRBJ1-2; 7 positions match TRBD1. This CDR3 is built from 15 residues. Trimming took 0 bases from V and 6 from J; bases not matched to a gene: 7. Germline V gives CDR1 SEHNR, CDR2 FQNEAQ (reference sequence). The CDR3 loop is CASSLAGGRAHGYTF. The CDR3, as DNA: TGTGCCAGCAGCTTAGCAGGGGGCAGAGCTCATGGCTACACCTTC.

This clone was detected only once. The CDR3 is CATRPGVPYSPLHF. The CDR3 DNA follows: TGTGCCACCCGCCCGGGAGTACCGTATTCACCCCTCCACTTT. The genes are TRBV15 and TRBJ1-6; D gene ambiguous. This CDR3 region has 14 residues. Trimming left V 8 bases short and J 8 bases short, with 16 bases between. Germline V gene lookup returns CDR1 LNHNV and CDR2 YYDKDF (reference sequence).

The gene calls are TRBV2 and TRBJ1-6; the D gene is possibly TRBD1 (6 bases). Trimming shortened V by 4 bases and J by 9 bases, and 19 bases separated the two germline ends. This CDR3 is 16 amino acids long. CDR1 SNHLY and CDR2 FYNNEI come from the germline V gene. The CDR3, as DNA: TGTGCCAGCAGTGTACAGGGTTTAGCCGGCCTTTCACCCCTCCACTTT. It is translated as CASSVQGLAGLSPLHF.

About this clone itself: An end of the junction does not agree with germline; a read error may underlie this. This rearrangement joins TRBV10-3 to TRBJ1-2; TRBD1 might be the D (6 bases). Germline V gives CDR1 ENHRY, CDR2 SYGVKD. This CDR3 comprises 15 residues. The CDR3 nucleotides read TGTGCCAGCAGTTACGGTAGCAGGGACATCTATGGCTACACCTTC. Its translation: CASSYGSRDIYGYTF.

There are a few counts of this clone. This sequence joins TRBV6-1 and TRBJ1-6, with TRBD1 identical over 7 bases. The CDR3 is 15 amino acids. Germline CDR1 reads MNHNS; CDR2 reads SASEGT. V trimming: 1 base; J trimming: 9 bases; junction bases outside the gene matches: 6. The CDR3 DNA reads TGTGCCAGCAGTGAAGAGGGGGCGGGAGCTTCACCCCTCCACTTT. Its translation is CASSEEGAGASPLHF.

CDR3 residues: CAWSPGWGNTGELFF. CDR3 bases: TGTGCCTGGAGCCCAGGTTGGGGGAACACCGGGGAGCTGTTTTTT. The V call is TRBV30, the J call TRBJ2-2; D unclear. V lost 3 bases to trimming and J lost 1 base, with 12 bases between them. The CDR3 has 15 amino acids. The germline gives CDR1 GTSNPN, CDR2 SVGIG (reference sequence).

V gene TRBV5-6 combines with J gene TRBJ2-7; 8 bases agree with TRBD1. Per germline, CDR1 SGHDT and CDR2 YYEEEE. Trimming cost V 2 bases and J 2 bases; bases outside gene matches: 12. This CDR3 comprises 17 residues. CDR3 coding DNA: TGTGCCAGCAGCTTTGAAGGTTCTGCAGGGGGCCCCTACGAGCAGTACTTC. Its translation: CASSFEGSAGGPYEQYF.

The chain joins TRBV27 to TRBJ1-2, with a weak D call TRBD1 (5 bases). V lost 6 bases and J lost 0, with 11 bases in between. Germline V gene data show CDR1 as MNHEY and CDR2 as SMNVEV (reference sequence). The CDR3 is 14 residues long. The CDR3 DNA reads TGTGCCAGCAGCCGGGACGGTGCTAACTATGGCTACACCTTC. Translated, it gives CASSRDGANYGYTF.

The sample holds a few counts of this clone. This rearrangement joins TRBV7-3 to TRBJ2-6; the D call may be TRBD1 or TRBD2 (5 bases each). Trimming shortened V by 7 bases and J by 0 bases, and 16 bases separated the two germline ends. CDR3 size: 17 residues. Germline V lookup: CDR1 SGHTA, CDR2 FQGTGA. CDR3 coding DNA: TGTGCCAGCAAACTCATCAGGGAGAGCTCTGGGGCCAACGTCCTGACTTTC. Its translation is CASKLIRESSGANVLTF.

This clone has more than one count but fewer than ten. The rearrangement joins TRBV11-3 to TRBJ2-7; no reliable D call. Germline V gives CDR1 SGHNT, CDR2 YENEEA. Trimming shortened V by 3 bases and J by 0 bases, and 9 bases separated the two germline ends. The CDR3 loop spans 14 amino acids. CDR3 residues: CASSFDTTSYEQYF. CDR3 DNA: TGTGCCAGCAGCTTCGACACCACCTCCTACGAGCAGTACTTC.

This chain uses TRBV2 with TRBJ1-2, with D tentatively TRBD1 (6 bases). Trimming cost V 3 bases and J 8 bases, with 10 bases left between them. Per the germline V gene, CDR1 is SNHLY and CDR2 is FYNNEI. CDR3 size: 12 residues. The CDR3 is CASSDRGRGYTF. For the CDR3, the DNA is TGTGCCAGCAGTGACAGGGGACGGGGCTACACCTTC.

This clone was recorded only once. The V gene is TRBV6-6, the J gene TRBJ2-1; TRBD2 matches at 14 bases. CDR3 size: 15 residues. V lost 2 bases and J lost 9; bases outside the gene matches: 3. Germline assignment: CDR1 MNHNY and CDR2 SVGAGI (reference sequence). CDR3 residues: CASSYRTSGRTEQFF. The CDR3, as DNA: TGTGCCAGCAGTTACAGGACTAGCGGGAGGACTGAGCAGTTCTTC.

This chain connects TRBV19 to TRBJ2-3; either TRBD1 or TRBD2 may supply D (5 bases each). The CDR3 extends over 15 amino acids. CDR1 LNHDA and CDR2 SQIVND come from the germline V gene (reference sequence). V lost 3 bases to trimming and J lost 3 bases, with 13 bases between them. DNA of the CDR3: TGTGCCAGTAGTATTGGACGGGGCCCTACAGATACGCAGTATTTT. Its protein product is CASSIGRGPTDTQYF.

The gene calls are TRBV16 and TRBJ1-4; unclear D gene. Germline CDR1 KGHSY, CDR2 FQNENV. Trimming removed 6 bases from V and 0 bases from J, with 11 bases in between. The CDR3 has 15 residues. As DNA, the CDR3 is TGTGCCAGCAGGCATGAGGTCGCAACTAATGAAAAACTGTTTTTT. Translated, it gives CASRHEVATNEKLFF.

The V and J genes are TRBV6-6 and TRBJ1-4, with TRBD1 matching over 10 bases. The germline V gene has CDR1 MNHNY and CDR2 SVGAGI (reference sequence). This CDR3 spans 13 amino acids. Losses at the gene ends were 6 bases for V and 9 bases for J; bases not matched to a gene: 4. DNA of the CDR3: TGTGCCAGCAGAGGGACAGGGGCAAAAAAACTGTTTTTT. Its protein is CASRGTGAKKLFF.

The chain couples TRBV2 to TRBJ1-5; D possibly corresponds to TRBD1 (5 bases). The CDR3 consists of 14 residues. The V end was cut by 3 bases, the J end by 7 bases, with 13 bases between. CDR1 and CDR2 from the germline V gene are SNHLY and FYNNEI. As DNA, the CDR3 is TGTGCCAGCAGTGACGCGGGGACGGGCCAGCCCCAGCATTTT. Its translation: CASSDAGTGQPQHF.

The gene calls are TRBV6-6 and TRBJ2-5, with 8 bases lining up with TRBD2. There are 13 residues in the CDR3. CDR1 is MNHNY, CDR2 SVGAGI, per germline (reference sequence). The V segment lost 4 bases and the J segment 3 bases; nucleotides outside the gene matches: 1. This CDR3 reads CASSSRGEETQYF. The CDR3 DNA reads as TGTGCCAGCAGTTCGCGGGGGGAAGAGACCCAGTACTTC.

The J gene is TRBJ2-3, the V gene TRBV5-8; TRBD2 aligns across 8 bases. Germline CDR1 reads SGHTS; CDR2 reads YDEGEE. Trimming cost V 0 bases and J 5 bases; bases outside gene matches: 5. The CDR3 runs 15 residues. CDR3 amino acids: CASSLGGLVGDTQYF. In DNA, the CDR3 is TGTGCCAGCAGCTTGGGGGGACTAGTTGGAGATACGCAGTATTTT.

This clone has only a few counts. V is TRBV5-1 and J is TRBJ2-3; D perhaps matches TRBD1 (5 bases). The CDR3 spans 18 residues. Germline V CDR1 and CDR2: SGHRS, YFSETQ. V was cut by 0 bases and J by 2 bases, with 19 bases left in between. The CDR3: CASSLASQGGLNTDTQYF. DNA of the CDR3: TGCGCCAGCAGCTTGGCCAGTCAGGGTGGCCTAAACACAGATACGCAGTATTTT.

The V and J genes are TRBV7-2 and TRBJ2-1; the match to TRBD2 covers 11 bases. This CDR3 spans 15 amino acids. V was clipped by 4 bases and J by 4 bases; unmatched bases: 3. The V gene's germline CDR1 is SGHTA and CDR2 FQGNSA. The CDR3 reads CASSSGLAAYNEQFF. The CDR3 DNA is TGTGCCAGCAGCTCGGGACTAGCGGCGTACAATGAGCAGTTCTTC.